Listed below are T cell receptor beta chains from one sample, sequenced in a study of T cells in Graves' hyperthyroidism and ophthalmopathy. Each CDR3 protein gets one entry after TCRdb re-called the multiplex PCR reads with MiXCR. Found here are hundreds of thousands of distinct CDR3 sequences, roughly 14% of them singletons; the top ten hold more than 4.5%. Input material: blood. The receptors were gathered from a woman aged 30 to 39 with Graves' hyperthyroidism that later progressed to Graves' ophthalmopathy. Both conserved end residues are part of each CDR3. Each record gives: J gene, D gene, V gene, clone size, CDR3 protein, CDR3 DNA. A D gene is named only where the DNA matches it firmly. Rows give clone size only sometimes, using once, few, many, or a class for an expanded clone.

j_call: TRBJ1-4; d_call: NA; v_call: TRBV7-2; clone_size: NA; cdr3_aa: CASSSHGGTGNSKLFF; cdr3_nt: TGTGCCAGCAGCTCCCATGGTGGGACGGGTAATTCAAAACTGTTTTTT
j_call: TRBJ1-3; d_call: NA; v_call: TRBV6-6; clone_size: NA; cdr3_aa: CASSYSGRRSGNTIYF; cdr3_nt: TGTGCCAGCAGTTACTCGGGGCGCCGCTCGGGAAACACCATATATTTT
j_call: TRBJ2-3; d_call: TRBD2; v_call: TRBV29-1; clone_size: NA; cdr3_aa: CSVGAGLSTDTQYF; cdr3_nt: TGCAGCGTTGGAGCGGGATTGAGCACAGATACGCAGTATTTT
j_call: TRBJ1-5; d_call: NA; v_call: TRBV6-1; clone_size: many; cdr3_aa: CASSETMVGNQPQHF; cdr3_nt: TGTGCCAGCAGTGAAACCATGGTCGGCAATCAGCCCCAGCATTTT
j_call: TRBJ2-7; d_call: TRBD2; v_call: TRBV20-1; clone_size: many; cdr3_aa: CSAVSPGLLEQYF; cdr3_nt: TGCAGTGCTGTATCTCCGGGACTACTTGAGCAGTACTTC
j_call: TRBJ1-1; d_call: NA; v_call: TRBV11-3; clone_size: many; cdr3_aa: CASSQASPEAFF; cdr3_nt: TGTGCCAGCAGCCAGGCGTCCCCTGAAGCTTTCTTT
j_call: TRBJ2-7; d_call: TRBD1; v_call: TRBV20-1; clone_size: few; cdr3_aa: CSAPFRASGGEQYF; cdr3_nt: TGCAGTGCTCCTTTCCGGGCCTCAGGGGGCGAGCAGTACTTC
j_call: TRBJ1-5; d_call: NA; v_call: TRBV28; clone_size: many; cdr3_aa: CASSLGTDYQPQHF; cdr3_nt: TGTGCCAGCAGTTTGGGAACAGACTATCAGCCCCAGCATTTT
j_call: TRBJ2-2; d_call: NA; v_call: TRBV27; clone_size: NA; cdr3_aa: CASFEGGANTGELFF; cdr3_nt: TGTGCCAGCTTTGAAGGGGGTGCGAACACCGGGGAGCTGTTTTTT
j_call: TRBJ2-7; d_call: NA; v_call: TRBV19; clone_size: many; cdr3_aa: CASSNRDNPYEQYF; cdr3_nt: TGTGCCAGTAGTAACCGGGACAACCCCTACGAGCAGTACTTC
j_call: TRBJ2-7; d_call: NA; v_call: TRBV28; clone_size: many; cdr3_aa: CASSRMAAAPYEQYF; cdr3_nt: TGTGCCAGCAGTCGGATGGCAGCGGCCCCCTACGAGCAGTACTTC
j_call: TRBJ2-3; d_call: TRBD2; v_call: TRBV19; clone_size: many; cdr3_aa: CASSTAGGPLPTQYF; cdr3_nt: TGTGCCAGTAGTACCGCGGGAGGGCCGTTACCTACGCAGTATTTT
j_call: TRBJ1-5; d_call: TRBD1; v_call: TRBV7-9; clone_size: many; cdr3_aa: CASSLPGQGAGNQPQHF; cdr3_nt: TGTGCCAGCAGCCTCCCCGGACAGGGGGCCGGCAATCAGCCCCAGCATTTT
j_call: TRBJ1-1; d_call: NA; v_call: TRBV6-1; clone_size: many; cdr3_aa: CASSEAAGNTEAFF; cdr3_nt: TGTGCCAGCAGTGAAGCGGCAGGGAACACTGAAGCTTTCTTT
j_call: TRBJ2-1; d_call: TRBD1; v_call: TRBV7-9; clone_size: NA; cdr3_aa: CASSLGQGLGNEQFF; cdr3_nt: TGTGCCAGCAGCTTAGGACAGGGTCTGGGAAATGAGCAGTTCTTC
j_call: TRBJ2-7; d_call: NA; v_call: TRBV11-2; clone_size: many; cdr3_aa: CASSLVVSYEQYF; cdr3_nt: TGTGCCAGCAGCTTAGTTGTTTCCTACGAGCAGTACTTC
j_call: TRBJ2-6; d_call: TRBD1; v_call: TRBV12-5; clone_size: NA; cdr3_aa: CASGLAGQGGSSGANVLTF; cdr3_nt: TGTGCTAGTGGTTTGGCGGGACAGGGAGGGTCTTCTGGGGCCAACGTCCTGACTTTC
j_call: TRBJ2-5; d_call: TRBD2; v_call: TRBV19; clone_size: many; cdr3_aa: CASSSRTSGEETQYF; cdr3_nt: TGTGCCAGTAGTTCCCGGACTAGCGGAGAAGAGACCCAGTACTTC
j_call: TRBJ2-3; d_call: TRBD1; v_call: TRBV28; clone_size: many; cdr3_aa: CASSSGGVVGDTQYF; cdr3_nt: TGTGCCAGCAGTTCAGGGGGCGTCGTTGGAGATACGCAGTATTTT
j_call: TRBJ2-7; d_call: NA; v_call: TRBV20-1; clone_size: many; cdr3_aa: CSARDPEAYYEQYF; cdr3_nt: TGCAGTGCTAGAGATCCGGAGGCCTACTACGAGCAGTACTTC
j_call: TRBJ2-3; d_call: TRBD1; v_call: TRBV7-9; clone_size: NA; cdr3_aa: CASSARDRGTDTQYF; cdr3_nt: TGTGCCAGCAGCGCCCGGGACAGGGGCACAGATACGCAGTATTTT
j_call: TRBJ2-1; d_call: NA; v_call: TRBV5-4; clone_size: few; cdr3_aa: CASSLADGRSYNEQFF; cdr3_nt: TGTGCCAGCAGCTTGGCCGATGGCCGGAGCTACAATGAGCAGTTCTTC
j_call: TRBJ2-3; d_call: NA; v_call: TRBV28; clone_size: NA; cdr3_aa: CASSRDRYSTDTQYF; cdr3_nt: TGTGCCAGCAGTCGAGACCGTTATTCCACAGATACGCAGTATTTT
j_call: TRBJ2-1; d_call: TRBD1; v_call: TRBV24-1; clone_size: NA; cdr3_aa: CATSDPGQINEQFF; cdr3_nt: TGTGCCACCAGTGATCCGGGACAGATCAATGAGCAGTTCTTC
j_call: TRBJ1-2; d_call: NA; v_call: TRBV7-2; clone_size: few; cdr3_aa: CASSLDFPVHGYTF; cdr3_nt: TGTGCCAGCAGCTTAGACTTCCCTGTGCATGGCTACACCTTC
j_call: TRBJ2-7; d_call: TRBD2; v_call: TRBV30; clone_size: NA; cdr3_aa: CAWSVLAGDYEQYF; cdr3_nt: TGTGCCTGGAGTGTGCTAGCGGGAGACTACGAGCAGTACTTC
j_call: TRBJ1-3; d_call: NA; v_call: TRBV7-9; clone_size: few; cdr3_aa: CASSILAGNTIYF; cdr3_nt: TGTGCCAGCAGCATATTGGCTGGAAACACCATATATTTT
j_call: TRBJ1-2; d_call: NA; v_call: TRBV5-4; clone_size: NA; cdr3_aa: CASSLDSTFGGYTF; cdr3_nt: TGTGCCAGCAGCTTGGACAGCACCTTCGGAGGCTACACCTTC
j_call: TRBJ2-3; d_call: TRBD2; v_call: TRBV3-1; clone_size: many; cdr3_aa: CASSPVGLAVTDTQYF; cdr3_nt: TGTGCCAGCAGCCCCGTGGGACTAGCGGTCACAGATACGCAGTATTTT
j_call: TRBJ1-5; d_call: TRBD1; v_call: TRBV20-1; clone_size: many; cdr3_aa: CSAKLTGGGNQPQHF; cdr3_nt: TGCAGTGCCAAGCTAACAGGGGGCGGCAATCAGCCCCAGCATTTT
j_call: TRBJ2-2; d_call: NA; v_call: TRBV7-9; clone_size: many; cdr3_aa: CASSLPTGTENTGELFF; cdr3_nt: TGTGCCAGCAGCTTACCTACCGGAACAGAGAACACCGGGGAGCTGTTTTTT
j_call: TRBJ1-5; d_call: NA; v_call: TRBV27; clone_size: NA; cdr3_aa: CASSFRGVSNQPQHF; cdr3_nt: TGTGCCAGCAGTTTTCGGGGGGTGAGCAATCAGCCCCAGCATTTT
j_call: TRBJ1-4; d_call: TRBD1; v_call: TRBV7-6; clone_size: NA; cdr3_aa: CASSLDPGGDEKLFF; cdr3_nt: TGTGCCAGCAGCTTAGATCCAGGGGGTGATGAAAAACTGTTTTTT
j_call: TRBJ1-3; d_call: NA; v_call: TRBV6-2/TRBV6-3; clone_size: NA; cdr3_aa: CASTRGNSGNTIYF; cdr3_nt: TGTGCCAGCACTCGGGGTAACTCTGGAAACACCATATATTTT
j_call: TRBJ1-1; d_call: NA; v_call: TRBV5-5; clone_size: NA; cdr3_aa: CASSLASPQDQPNTEAFF; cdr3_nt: TGTGCCAGCAGCTTGGCAAGCCCCCAGGACCAACCGAACACTGAAGCTTTCTTT
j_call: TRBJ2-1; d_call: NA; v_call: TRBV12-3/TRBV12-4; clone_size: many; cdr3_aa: CASSFGIYGNEQFF; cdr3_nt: TGTGCCAGCAGCTTCGGGATTTATGGTAATGAGCAGTTCTTC
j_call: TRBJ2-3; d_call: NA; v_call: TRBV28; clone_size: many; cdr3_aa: CASFPPGSGDTQYF; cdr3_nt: TGTGCCAGCTTCCCCCCGGGGTCGGGGGATACGCAGTATTTT
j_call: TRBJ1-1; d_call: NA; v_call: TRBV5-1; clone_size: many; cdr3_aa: CASSIGGHVNTEAFF; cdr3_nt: TGCGCCAGCAGTATTGGGGGACACGTAAACACTGAAGCTTTCTTT
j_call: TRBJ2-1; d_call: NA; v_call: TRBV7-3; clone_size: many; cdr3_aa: CASSLSGENYNEQFF; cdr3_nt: TGTGCCAGCAGCTTAAGTGGGGAGAACTACAATGAGCAGTTCTTC
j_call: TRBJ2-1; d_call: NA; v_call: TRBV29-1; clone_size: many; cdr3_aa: CSAYAGITYNEQFF; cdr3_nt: TGCAGCGCCTATGCCGGGATTACCTACAATGAGCAGTTCTTC
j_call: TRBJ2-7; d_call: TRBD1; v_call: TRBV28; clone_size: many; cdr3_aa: CASSSLPGQGSYEQYF; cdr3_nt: TGTGCCAGCAGTTCCCTGCCGGGACAGGGCTCCTACGAGCAGTACTTC
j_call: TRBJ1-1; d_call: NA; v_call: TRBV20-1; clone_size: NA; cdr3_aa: CSAIRNTEAFF; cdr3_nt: TGCAGTGCTATCAGAAACACTGAAGCTTTCTTT
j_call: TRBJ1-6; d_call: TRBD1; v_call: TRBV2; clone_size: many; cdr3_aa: CASSEQGGNSPLHF; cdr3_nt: TGTGCCAGCAGTGAGCAGGGGGGGAATTCACCCCTCCACTTT
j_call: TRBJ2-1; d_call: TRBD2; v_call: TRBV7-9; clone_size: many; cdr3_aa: CASSLVSSGRSYNEQFF; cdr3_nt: TGTGCCAGCAGCTTAGTGTCAAGCGGGAGGTCCTACAATGAGCAGTTCTTC
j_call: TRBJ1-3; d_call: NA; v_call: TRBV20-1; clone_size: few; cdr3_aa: CSAQPGADTIYF; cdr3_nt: TGCAGTGCCCAACCGGGGGCAGACACCATATATTTT
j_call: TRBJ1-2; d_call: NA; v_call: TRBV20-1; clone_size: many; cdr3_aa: CSAPPGGANYGYTF; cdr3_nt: TGCAGTGCTCCCCCCGGCGGGGCGAACTATGGCTACACCTTC
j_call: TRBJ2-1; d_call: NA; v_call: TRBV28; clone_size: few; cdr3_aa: CASSQVKHLPNNEQFF; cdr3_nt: TGTGCCAGCAGCCAAGTGAAACACCTTCCGAACAATGAGCAGTTCTTC
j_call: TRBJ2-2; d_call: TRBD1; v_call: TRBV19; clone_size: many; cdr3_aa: CASRSGTGVTGELFF; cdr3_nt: TGTGCCAGTAGATCCGGGACAGGGGTTACCGGGGAGCTGTTTTTT
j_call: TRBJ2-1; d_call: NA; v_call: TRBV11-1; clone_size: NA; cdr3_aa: CASSLDGRTINEQFF; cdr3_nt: TGTGCCAGCAGCTTAGATGGTAGGACTATCAATGAGCAGTTCTTC
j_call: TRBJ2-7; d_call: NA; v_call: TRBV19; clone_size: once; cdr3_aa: CASSIAGPSEQYF; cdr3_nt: TGTGCCAGTAGTATAGCGGGGCCTAGCGAGCAGTACTTC
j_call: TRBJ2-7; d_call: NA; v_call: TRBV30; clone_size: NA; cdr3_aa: CAWSGDYEQYF; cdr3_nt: TGTGCCTGGAGCGGCGACTACGAGCAGTACTTC
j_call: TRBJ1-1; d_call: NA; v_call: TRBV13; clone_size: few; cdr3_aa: CASSARDTQRAFF; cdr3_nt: TGTGCCAGCAGCGCTCGGGACACCCAGAGAGCTTTCTTT
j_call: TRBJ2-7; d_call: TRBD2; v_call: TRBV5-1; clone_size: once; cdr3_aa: CASTLSGSGTYNEQYF; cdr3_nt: TGCGCCAGCACCTTAAGCGGGAGTGGGACCTACAATGAGCAGTACTTC
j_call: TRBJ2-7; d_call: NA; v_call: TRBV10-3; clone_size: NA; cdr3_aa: CAINEGGFAYEQYF; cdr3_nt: TGTGCCATCAACGAGGGGGGGTTCGCCTACGAGCAGTACTTC
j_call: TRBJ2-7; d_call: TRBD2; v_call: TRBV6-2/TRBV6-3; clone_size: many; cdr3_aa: CASSYTAGVLSNEQYF; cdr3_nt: TGTGCCAGCAGTTATACTGCGGGAGTTCTCTCCAACGAGCAGTACTTC
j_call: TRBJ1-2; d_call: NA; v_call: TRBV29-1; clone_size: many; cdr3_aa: CSVGGFYGYTF; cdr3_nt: TGCAGCGTGGGCGGGTTCTATGGCTACACCTTC
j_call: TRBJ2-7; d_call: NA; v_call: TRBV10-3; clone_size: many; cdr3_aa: CAISDPSWRSHEQYF; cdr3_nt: TGTGCCATCAGTGACCCCTCATGGCGGAGCCACGAGCAGTACTTC